Each of the 6 T cell receptor beta chains below was sequenced from the same sample in a study of response to subunit inactivated influenza vaccine. TCRdb ran MiXCR on the RT-PCR reads and lists one entry per CDR3 protein. Among 400,000 to 550,000 distinct CDR3 sequences, about 25% were seen once, and the ten largest hold 1.5% to 2%. The sample in question was CD4+ T cells sorted from PBMCs, obtained more than 4 days after vaccination. The receptors originated from a man between 50 and 59 years old who received an inactivated influenza vaccine.

The chain uses TRBV25-1 and TRBJ2-5; TRBD2 is a possible D gene (6 bases). This CDR3 has 14 residues. V lost 2 bases and J lost 5, with 12 bases in between. Germline V lookup: CDR1 MGHDK, CDR2 SYGVNS. In DNA, the CDR3 is TGTGCCAGCAGTGAACGGGGGTGGGGGGAGACCCAGTACTTC. The encoded protein is CASSERGWGETQYF.

This clonotype was observed a few times. V usage is TRBV20-1 and J usage is TRBJ2-2, with D uncertain. Between the trimmed V and J ends, which lost 2 bases and 0 bases, there was a span of 16 bases. The CDR3 runs to 17 residues. Germline V CDR1 and CDR2: DFQATT, SNEGSKA (reference sequence). CDR3 sequence reads: CSARNYDTLTNTGELFF. The CDR3 coding sequence is TGCAGTGCTAGAAATTACGACACACTTACGAACACCGGGGAGCTGTTTTTT.

The sample holds a few counts of this clonotype. The rearrangement uses TRBV29-1 and TRBJ1-3, with D unclear. Trimming took off 4 bases at V and 0 bases at J, with 7 bases between the two ends. CDR1 is SQVTM and CDR2 is ANQGSEA in the germline V gene. The CDR3 has 13 amino acids. This CDR3 is CSVASYSGNTIYF. The CDR3 DNA sequence: TGCAGCGTTGCCTCCTACTCTGGAAACACCATATATTTT.

The chain uses TRBV28 and TRBJ2-7; D not resolved. Trimming shortened V by 7 bases and J by 4 bases, and 20 bases separated the two germline ends. CDR3 length: 15 amino acids. The V gene's germline CDR1 is MDHEN and CDR2 SYDVKM. The CDR3 here is CASTIGPQGLYEQYF. CDR3 in DNA: TGTGCCAGCACCATAGGGCCGCAAGGGCTATACGAGCAGTACTTC.

The rearrangement joins TRBV5-1 to TRBJ2-7; D possibly matches TRBD1 or TRBD2 (5 bases each). V was clipped by 6 bases and J by 9 bases, with 22 bases between them. Germline CDR1 SGHRS, CDR2 YFSETQ. CDR3 size: 14 residues. CDR3 sequence: CASTTGTASSVQYF. CDR3 DNA: TGCGCCAGCACCACCGGGACCGCGAGTTCCGTGCAGTACTTC.

This clonotype was observed a few times. V usage is TRBV25-1 and J usage is TRBJ2-7, with D perhaps being TRBD1 or TRBD2 (5 bases each). The CDR3 runs to 14 residues. CDR1 is MGHDK, CDR2 SYGVNS, per germline. V was clipped by 5 bases and J by 5 bases, with 16 bases between them. CDR3 sequence: CASSPSGPGDEQYF. CDR3 in DNA: TGTGCCAGCAGTCCCTCGGGACCTGGTGACGAGCAGTACTTC.